The sequence of this T cell receptor beta chain was determined in a study of post-analysis software for immune sequencing data. The study's findings and limits: Five TRBV segments, including TRBV5-6, TRBV5-1 and TRBV20-1, were more frequent in patients than controls. F measure clustering grouped samples strongly by preparation batch.

Unique-molecular-identifier-tagged TCR beta cDNA libraries were used. One entry per CDR3 protein results from TCRdb running MiXCR on the PCR reads. The table records some 690,000 distinct CDR3 sequences, 30% of them present only once. About this clonotype: Its antigen remains unknown.

The CDR3 extends over 17 amino acids. J lost 0 bases, V lost 2 bases, and 5 bases had no gene match. Germline CDR1 reads MNHEY; CDR2 reads SVGAGI. The V gene is TRBV6-5, the J gene TRBJ2-1; TRBD2 matches 9 bases. The sample comprised blood. The origin of this receptor is a girl aged 10-17 years with multiple sclerosis. The DNA for the CDR3 is TGTGCCAGCAGTTACAATAGCGGGAGCAGCTCCTACAATGAGCAGTTCTTC. As protein: CASSYNSGSSSYNEQFF.